The next 2 T cell receptor beta chains were all read from a single sample in a study of OX40 agonist ivuxolimab in advanced cancers. Profiling relied on immunoSEQ multiplex PCR, and the TCRdb table lists in-frame clones only, not all of them. The data show 100,000 to 150,000 clones, around 93% seen once. Sequenced here: CD4+ or CD8+ T cells sorted from blood, sampled in a trial of the OX40 agonist ivuxolimab. These receptors all come from an adult with an advanced solid tumor such as melanoma, head and neck, liver or kidney cancer.

The chain joins TRBV6-1 to TRBJ2-7, with no clear D. The CDR3 runs 16 residues. V was cut by 0 bases and J by 5 bases, with 17 bases left in between. Looked up from germline, CDR1 is MNHNS and CDR2 is SASEGT. The CDR3 DNA reads TGTGCCAGCAGTGAAGCTTTGGGTCCAATGGTCAACGAGCAGTACTTC. Amino acids: CASSEALGPMVNEQYF.

This CDR3 reads CASSSGLAGAEQYF. DNA of the CDR3: TGTGCCAGCAGCTCCGGACTAGCGGGAGCCGAGCAGTACTTC. The chain carries TRBV6-5 and TRBJ2-7; 13 bases fit TRBD2. This CDR3 is built from 14 residues. Trimming removed 6 bases from V and 6 bases from J; junction bases left unmatched: 5. Per germline, CDR1 MNHEY and CDR2 SVGAGI.